This TCR beta chain was documented in a study of T cells in Graves' hyperthyroidism and ophthalmopathy. This clonotype was observed many times. Its specificity is unknown. The CDR3 is 14 residues long. The germline V gene has CDR1 MDHEN and CDR2 SYDVKM. V was trimmed by 6 bases and J by 2 bases, leaving 12 bases between them. Notes on the study in general: In blood, most of the thyroid clonotypes expanded above 0.001 were also present. Ophthalmopathy could be told apart from stable hyperthyroidism with a 13 V-J model.

From RNA transcripts, TCR beta CDR3 regions were amplified. TCR CDR3 regions were first amplified by RT-PCR with HTBI primers. TCRdb re-called the multiplex PCR reads through MiXCR, storing one row per CDR3 protein. This table has around 690,000 distinct CDR3 sequences, about 18% appearing once. The study left out patients who had uncontrolled infection, other autoimmune disease, pregnancy or lactation. Isolation of PBMCs was performed on about 9.9 ml fresh peripheral blood. Sequenced sample: blood. This sequence originates from a man aged 50 to 60 with Graves' hyperthyroidism. The V gene is TRBV28, the J gene TRBJ2-3; D possibly uses TRBD1 or TRBD2 (5 bases each). The DNA for the CDR3 is TGTGCCAGCAGCTCCGGGACGCCCACAGATACGCAGTATTTT. This translates into CASSSGTPTDTQYF.